The 9 T cell receptor beta chains listed next were all sequenced from one sample in a study of T-cell reconstitution after alpha-beta-depleted transplantation in children. Using unique molecular identifiers, the investigators prepared the TCRbeta library. In TCRdb, the PCR reads were re-called with MiXCR into one record per CDR3 protein. The table includes almost 500,000 distinct CDR3 sequences, roughly an eighth detected once. This sample comprised PBMCs from the stem cell graft donor, obtained from the stem cell graft. All receptors derive from a human donor who donated a stem cell graft to a child with combined immunodeficiency.

The chain combines TRBV10-3 with TRBJ2-7; TRBD2 matches 8 bases. The germline gives CDR1 ENHRY, CDR2 SYGVKD. J was trimmed by 2 bases and V by 3 bases; bases with no gene match: 6. The CDR3 is 15 residues long. The CDR3 region has the DNA TGTGCCATCAGTGATCCTCCGGGAGGGACCTACGAGCAGTACTTC. It encodes CAISDPPGGTYEQYF.

The table lists this clonotype with many counts. CDR3 bases: TGTGCCAGCCCCCACAGAAACGGCACTGAAGCTTTCTTT. It translates to CASPHRNGTEAFF. The chain couples TRBV2 to TRBJ1-1; D uncertain. The germline CDR1 and CDR2 sequences are SNHLY and FYNNEI. The V gene lost 8 bases and the J gene lost 4 bases, with 14 bases spanning the gap. CDR3 length equals 13 residues.

This clonotype appeared a few times. The rearrangement joins TRBV4-3 to TRBJ2-2; the match to TRBD2 covers 8 bases. This CDR3 has 16 residues. The J segment lost 3 bases and the V segment lost 0 bases, leaving 3 bases of the junction unmatched. Germline assignment: CDR1 LGHNA and CDR2 YSLEER. CDR3 sequence reads: CASSQDLGGDTGELFF. The DNA of the CDR3 is TGCGCCAGCAGCCAAGATCTCGGGGGGGACACCGGGGAGCTGTTTTTT.

This clonotype was recorded at least ten times. The chain is built from TRBV12-3 or TRBV12-4 and TRBJ1-5; TRBD1 matches at 8 bases. CDR3 size: 15 residues. J was trimmed by 2 bases and V by 5 bases; bases with no gene match: 5. CDR3 sequence (DNA): TGTGCCAGCAGTCCCTCGGACAGGGGCAATCAGCCCCAGCATTTT. Translation: CASSPSDRGNQPQHF.

This clonotype was seen repeatedly, ten times or more. CDR3 in DNA: TGCAGTGCACCTTCATCTAGCGGTGTAGGCTACGAGCAGTACTTC. Its translation is CSAPSSSGVGYEQYF. This chain joins TRBV20-1 and TRBJ2-7; 7 bases agree with TRBD2. J gave up 3 bases and V 6 bases, and 14 bases lay outside the gene matches. This CDR3 spans 15 amino acids. Germline CDR1 and CDR2: DFQATT and SNEGSKA (reference sequence).

The genes are TRBV6-1 and TRBJ2-1; D unclear. Germline values: CDR1 MNHNS, CDR2 SASEGT. The CDR3 runs to 13 residues. V lost 8 bases, J lost 0 bases, and 8 bases lay in between. CDR3 nucleotides: TGTGCCAGCGAGCGAAGCTCCTACAATGAGCAGTTCTTC. Translation gives CASERSSYNEQFF.

This clonotype came up a few times. The chain links TRBV11-3 to TRBJ2-2; 7 bases map to TRBD1. From germline, CDR1 is SGHNT and CDR2 YENEEA. Unmatched junction bases numbered 4, after V lost 5 bases and J lost 4 bases. The CDR3 runs to 14 residues. Here the CDR3 reads CASSHGTVTGELFF. CDR3 coding DNA: TGTGCCAGCAGCCACGGGACAGTCACCGGGGAGCTGTTTTTT.

The chain is built from TRBV6-5 and TRBJ1-1, with TRBD1 identical over 8 bases. The CDR3 has 14 amino acids. J was trimmed by 4 bases and V by 2 bases; bases with no gene match: 3. Germline loops: CDR1 MNHEY, CDR2 SVGAGI. For the CDR3, the DNA is TGTGCCAGCAGTTACGGTCAGGGGGCCACTGAAGCTTTCTTT. Its translation: CASSYGQGATEAFF.

This clonotype has just a few counts. V and J are TRBV7-7 and TRBJ1-1; D remains unclear. Trimming removed 10 bases at V and 1 base at J, with 10 bases between. The CDR3 has 12 residues. Per germline, CDR1 SSHAT and CDR2 FNYEAQ (reference sequence). CDR3 DNA: TGTGCCACAACCTTTTCGAACACTGAAGCTTTCTTT. Protein: CATTFSNTEAFF.